The 29 T cell receptor beta chains listed next were all sequenced from one sample in a study of T cells in localized non-small cell lung cancer. Method: immunoSEQ multiplex PCR; TCRdb's copy keeps in-frame clones and lacks some. The sample has roughly 38,000 clones; around nine tenths are singletons. The source material was peripheral blood, sampled before any cancer treatment. These receptors all stem from a man aged 18 to 49 with stage I lung adenocarcinoma.

This sequence joins TRBV5-4 and TRBJ2-5; D gene ambiguous. The germline gives CDR1 SGHNT, CDR2 YYREEE (reference sequence). This CDR3 contains 13 residues. Trimming left V 2 bases short and J 4 bases short, with 9 bases between. The CDR3 DNA sequence: TGTGCCAGCAGCTTTGGGCCGTTAGAGACCCAGTACTTC. Protein: CASSFGPLETQYF.

DNA for the CDR3: TGTGCCAGCAGCTTAGGCAGGGGGTCTGAAGCTTTCTTT. Translated: CASSLGRGSEAFF. The genes are TRBV11-2 and TRBJ1-1; 7 bases align to TRBD1. Germline-derived CDR1 and CDR2 are SGHAT and FQNNGV. The CDR3 contains 13 residues. Trimming cost V 1 base and J 6 bases; bases outside gene matches: 2.

Notes on this clone: Relative to the germline gene, one junction end is altered; a read error may explain this. The CDR3 nucleotides read TGTGCCAGCAGTTTACTCAGGGATTCTGGCAACACCATATATTTT. This translates into CASSLLRDSGNTIYF. The chain combines TRBV28 with TRBJ1-3, with TRBD1 as a possible D gene (5 bases). The CDR3 runs to 15 residues. Germline CDR1 is MDHEN and CDR2 is SYDVKM.

The chain joins TRBV19 to TRBJ1-5; D ambiguous. The CDR3 spans 12 residues. Trimming cost V 4 bases and J 5 bases, with 6 bases left between them. Germline CDR1 reads LNHDA; CDR2 reads SQIVND (reference sequence). CDR3 nucleotides: TGTGCCAGTAGTAGCGCATATCAGCCCCAGCATTTT. This codes for CASSSAYQPQHF.

The chain joins TRBV19 to TRBJ2-2, with 7 bases lining up with TRBD1. Trimming at V came to 4 bases and at J to 2 bases, leaving 4 bases not matched to a gene. This CDR3 spans 15 amino acids. The germline gives CDR1 LNHDA, CDR2 SQIVND (reference sequence). The CDR3 loop reads CASSKGQQNTGELFF. The DNA of the CDR3 is TGTGCCAGTAGTAAGGGACAGCAAAACACCGGGGAGCTGTTTTTT.

The J gene is TRBJ1-3, the V gene TRBV5-1; D might be TRBD1 (5 bases). V dropped 6 bases and J dropped 9 bases, with 16 bases sitting between them. CDR3 length: 13 amino acids. Germline CDR1 and CDR2: SGHRS and YFSETQ. The CDR3 sequence is CASKGQEGSTIYF. The CDR3 coding sequence is TGCGCCAGCAAGGGGCAGGAGGGTAGCACCATATATTTT.

The chain carries TRBV11-3 and TRBJ2-1, with TRBD2 matching over 8 bases. Germline CDR1 SGHNT, CDR2 YENEEA. The junction had 1 base not matched to a gene; V was cut back by 1 base and J by 2 bases. This CDR3 has 15 amino acids. CDR3 loop: CASSLGRGAYNEQFF. Here the CDR3 DNA reads TGTGCCAGCAGCTTAGGGCGGGGGGCCTACAATGAGCAGTTCTTC.

This clone was counted once. The CDR3 DNA reads TGCGCCAGCAGCCACGTAGCGTCCCAAGGGGGCAATGAGCAGTTCTTC. The encoded protein is CASSHVASQGGNEQFF. The chain combines TRBV4-1 with TRBJ2-1; D possibly corresponds to TRBD1 (6 bases). CDR3 length: 16 residues. In germline, CDR1 is MGHRA, CDR2 YSYEKL. Trimming shortened V by 3 bases and J by 6 bases, and 18 bases separated the two germline ends.

The chain uses TRBV7-3 and TRBJ1-2; perhaps TRBD1 as D (5 bases). CDR1 is SGHTA, CDR2 FQGTGA, per germline. Trimming took off 5 bases at V and 7 bases at J, with 23 bases between the two ends. The CDR3 consists of 16 residues. The CDR3 region is CASSLRAGETIFGYTF. For the CDR3, the DNA is TGTGCCAGCAGCCTCCGGGCGGGGGAAACGATTTTTGGCTACACCTTC.

The CDR3 nucleotides are TGTGCCAGCAGTAAATGGACAGGGGAAGAGACCCAGTACTTC. It translates to CASSKWTGEETQYF. The chain links TRBV2 to TRBJ2-5; 9 positions match TRBD1. V dropped 5 bases and J dropped 3; count of bases not matched to a gene: 4. Germline V gene data show CDR1 as SNHLY and CDR2 as FYNNEI. The CDR3 is made up of 14 amino acids.

This chain joins TRBV19 and TRBJ2-7; D may be TRBD1 (5 bases). CDR3 length: 15 amino acids. Germline loops: CDR1 LNHDA, CDR2 SQIVND (reference sequence). The germline V and J ends were trimmed by 3 bases and 2 bases, with 14 bases remaining between them. CDR3 loop: CASSIGRGNPYEQYF. In DNA form, the CDR3 reads TGTGCCAGTAGTATTGGAAGGGGTAATCCCTACGAGCAGTACTTC.

The genes are TRBV7-3 and TRBJ1-1, with D possibly being TRBD1 (5 bases). This CDR3 has 12 amino acids. Germline loops: CDR1 SGHTA, CDR2 FQGTGA. V shed 5 bases and J shed 11 bases, with 15 bases lying between them. As DNA, the CDR3 is TGTGCCAGCAGCCAGAGCAGGGTGAGCGCTTTCTTT. It is translated as CASSQSRVSAFF.

In its sample, this clone was seen once. V is TRBV27 and J is TRBJ2-1, with TRBD1 identical over 9 bases. From germline, CDR1 is MNHEY and CDR2 SMNVEV (reference sequence). V was pared by 10 bases and J by 10 bases, with 14 bases of the junction left unmatched. This CDR3 contains 14 residues. CDR3 protein: CATAPRDRDNEQFF. The CDR3 bases are TGTGCCACCGCGCCTCGGGACAGGGATAACGAGCAGTTCTTC.

The chain uses TRBV15 and TRBJ1-1; maybe TRBD1 (5 bases). This CDR3 contains 15 residues. CDR1 is LNHNV and CDR2 is YYDKDF in the germline V gene (reference sequence). V lost 0 bases and J lost 3, with 11 bases in between. The CDR3 reads CATSRERGPYTEAFF. The CDR3 DNA follows: TGTGCCACCAGCAGAGAAAGGGGTCCTTACACTGAAGCTTTCTTT.

The chain has TRBV19 and TRBJ2-6; D unresolved. The CDR3 extends over 14 amino acids. Trimming cost V 7 bases and J 3 bases, with 10 bases left between them. The V gene's germline CDR1 is LNHDA and CDR2 SQIVND (reference sequence). CDR3 sequence: CASTLRRGANVLTF. The CDR3 bases are TGTGCCAGTACTCTCCGGCGTGGGGCCAACGTCCTGACTTTC. The complete variable domain, with remaining parts taken from reference TRBV19 and TRBJ2-6, reads DGGITQSPKYLFRKEGQNVTLSCEQNLNHDAMYWYRQDPGQGLRLIYYSQIVNDFQKGDIAEGYSVSREKKESFPLTVTSAQKNPTAFYLCASTLRRGANVLTFGAGSRLTVL.

The V and J genes are TRBV5-1 and TRBJ2-2; 7 nucleotides line up with TRBD2. The V segment lost 7 bases and the J segment 4 bases; nucleotides outside the gene matches: 7. The CDR3 consists of 14 residues. CDR1 and CDR2 from the germline V gene are SGHRS and YFSETQ. This CDR3 reads CASADTGGTGELFF. CDR3 in DNA: TGCGCCAGCGCTGACACGGGGGGCACCGGGGAGCTGTTTTTT.

V gene TRBV4-3 combines with J gene TRBJ1-2, with unresolved D. The CDR3 has 15 amino acids. The V gene lost 1 base and the J gene lost 5 bases, with 14 bases spanning the gap. Germline V CDR1 and CDR2: LGHNA, YSLEER. The CDR3 is CASSQVIGSLYGYTF. The CDR3 DNA is TGCGCCAGCAGCCAAGTCATAGGGTCGTTGTATGGCTACACCTTC.

This sequence joins TRBV7-6 and TRBJ1-1; TRBD1 is a possible D gene (5 bases). Per germline, CDR1 SGHVS and CDR2 FNYEAQ. CDR3 length: 16 amino acids. V lost 1 base and J lost 1, with 13 bases in between. The CDR3 here is CASSLVAGSSNTEAFF. The CDR3 region has the DNA TGTGCCAGCAGCTTAGTAGCAGGGAGTTCGAACACTGAAGCTTTCTTT.

This sequence joins TRBV11-2 and TRBJ1-1; D gene ambiguous. The CDR3 has 15 amino acids. The germline V and J ends were trimmed by 1 base and 8 bases, with 17 bases remaining between them. Per the germline V gene, CDR1 is SGHAT and CDR2 is FQNNGV. As DNA, the CDR3 is TGTGCCAGCAGCTTAGTTTCTGGGCCCGCTAAAGAAGCTTTCTTT. It codes for CASSLVSGPAKEAFF.

This chain connects TRBV6-5 to TRBJ1-2, with 7 bases that match TRBD1. Trimming cost V 5 bases and J 3 bases; bases outside gene matches: 0. The germline CDR1 and CDR2 sequences are MNHEY and SVGAGI. The CDR3 consists of 12 residues. The DNA for the CDR3 is TGTGCCAGCAGTACAGGGGACTATGGCTACACCTTC. Its protein is CASSTGDYGYTF.

This clone appeared once. The genes are TRBV19 and TRBJ1-1; possible D gene TRBD1, 6 bases. Trimming removed 6 bases from V and 2 bases from J, with 13 bases in between. Germline CDR1 LNHDA, CDR2 SQIVND (reference sequence). The CDR3 covers 14 residues. CDR3 sequence: CASRTTGSNTEAFF. In nucleotides, the CDR3 is TGTGCCAGTAGAACGACAGGAAGCAACACTGAAGCTTTCTTT. Combining the CDR3 with reference TRBV19 and TRBJ1-1 gives the whole variable domain DGGITQSPKYLFRKEGQNVTLSCEQNLNHDAMYWYRQDPGQGLRLIYYSQIVNDFQKGDIAEGYSVSREKKESFPLTVTSAQKNPTAFYLCASRTTGSNTEAFFGQGTRLTVV.

This rearrangement joins TRBV14 to TRBJ2-3; TRBD2 might be the D (6 bases). The CDR3 has 15 residues. The V gene's germline CDR1 is SGHDN and CDR2 FVKESK. Trimming pared 4 bases from V and 0 bases from J, leaving 11 bases between. The CDR3 loop is CASSRTGVSTDTQYF. For the CDR3, the DNA is TGTGCCAGCAGCCGGACGGGAGTCAGCACAGATACGCAGTATTTT.

The gene calls are TRBV4-3 and TRBJ1-4; D is possibly TRBD1 (6 bases). From germline, CDR1 is LGHNA and CDR2 YSLEER. The CDR3 is 17 residues long. V lost 1 base, J lost 1 base, and 13 bases lay in between. CDR3: CASSQVQGIVTNEKLFF. In DNA form, the CDR3 reads TGCGCCAGCAGCCAAGTGCAGGGGATTGTAACTAATGAAAAACTGTTTTTT.

The V and J genes are TRBV15 and TRBJ1-2; D is possibly TRBD1 (6 bases). V was cut by 0 bases and J by 4 bases, with 9 bases left in between. The CDR3 runs to 14 residues. Per germline, CDR1 LNHNV and CDR2 YYDKDF (reference sequence). The CDR3 loop reads CATSRDGGLYGYTF. The CDR3, as DNA: TGTGCCACCAGCAGAGATGGGGGGCTCTATGGCTACACCTTC. Variable domain in full (rest from reference TRBV15 and TRBJ1-2): DAMVIQNPRYQVTQFGKPVTLSCSQTLNHNVMYWYQQKSSQAPKLLFHYYDKDFNNEADTPDNFQSRRPNTSFCFLDIRSPGLGDTAMYLCATSRDGGLYGYTFGSGTRLTVV.

This clone was seen only once. This chain joins TRBV7-3 and TRBJ1-1; 10 bases map to TRBD1. Germline CDR1 SGHTA, CDR2 FQGTGA. CDR3 length: 15 amino acids. With V trimmed by 10 bases and J by 1 base, 9 bases remained unmatched. CDR3 nucleotide sequence: TGTGCCACCTTCCGGGACAGGGGCCGGAACACTGAAGCTTTCTTT. This encodes CATFRDRGRNTEAFF.

The rearrangement uses TRBV4-3 and TRBJ2-3, with 16 bases fitting TRBD2. V shed 4 bases, J shed 3 bases, and the junction held 7 bases outside the gene matches. CDR1 LGHNA and CDR2 YSLEER come from the germline V gene. The CDR3 is 18 residues long. CDR3 in amino acids: CASSPGLAGGPGTDTQYF. The DNA for the CDR3 is TGCGCCAGCAGCCCGGGACTAGCGGGGGGGCCGGGTACAGATACGCAGTATTTT.

The V gene is TRBV13, the J gene TRBJ2-1; 9 bases fit TRBD2. J lost 8 bases, V lost 3 bases, and 5 bases had no gene match. This CDR3 region has 14 residues. CDR1 and CDR2 (germline): PRHDT, FYEKMQ (reference sequence). CDR3 residues: CASSFWTSEDEQFF. DNA of the CDR3: TGTGCCAGCAGCTTTTGGACTAGCGAAGATGAGCAGTTCTTC.

This chain joins TRBV7-2 and TRBJ2-3, with D possibly being TRBD2 (6 bases). CDR1 and CDR2 from the germline V gene are SGHTA and FQGNSA. V lost 0 bases, J lost 4 bases, and 14 bases lay in between. The CDR3 length is 16 residues. DNA of the CDR3: TGTGCCAGCAGCTTAGCGCCCAGCGGAGGGGCAGATACGCAGTATTTT. Translated: CASSLAPSGGADTQYF.

The rearrangement uses TRBV4-1 and TRBJ2-7; D tentatively fits TRBD1 or TRBD2 (5 bases each). The CDR3 is 14 amino acids. The V gene lost 3 bases and the J gene lost 1 base, with 10 bases spanning the gap. Germline values: CDR1 MGHRA, CDR2 YSYEKL. CDR3 loop: CASSQLGESYEQYF. Written as DNA, the CDR3 is TGCGCCAGCAGCCAGCTAGGGGAGTCCTACGAGCAGTACTTC.